The 22 T cell receptor beta chains below come from one sample, sequenced in a study of cytomegalovirus exposure and HLA in healthy donors (dated by TCRdb to 2016 to 2017). Receptors were amplified or captured by the immunoSEQ multiplex PCR assay. A mixture of 60 forward primers for TCR Vbeta segments and 13 reverse primers for TCR Jbeta segments was used in the multiplex PCR. Sourced from immuneACCESS, this table was stored by TCRdb with only in-frame sequences that have V and J called. A share of the clones is absent; for the studies checked, an unresolved V gene accounts for under half, and the remainder has no known explanation. The sample table lists 120,000 to 150,000 clones, around 75% of them with a count of one. Approximately 2% of the sample belongs to the ten largest clones. The sample comprised PBMCs. All receptors derive from a middle-aged woman in good health and CMV-seronegative.

The sample holds a few counts of this clone. The V call is TRBV7-2, the J call TRBJ1-1; D may be TRBD1 (5 bases). CDR1 and CDR2 from the germline V gene are SGHTA and FQGNSA. V was shortened by 2 bases and J by 6 bases, with 7 bases between the two germline ends. This CDR3 has 12 amino acids. The CDR3 sequence: CASSLWGAEAFF. The CDR3 region has the DNA TGTGCCAGCAGCTTATGGGGCGCTGAAGCTTTCTTT.

This chain connects TRBV5-1 to TRBJ2-7; 9 bases line up with TRBD1. The CDR3 covers 14 residues. The V segment lost 3 bases and the J segment 7 bases; nucleotides outside the gene matches: 8. Germline values: CDR1 SGHRS, CDR2 YFSETQ. CDR3 DNA sequence: TGCGCCAGCAGCTCGGGACAGGGTGCCATGGAGCAGTACTTC. Protein product: CASSSGQGAMEQYF. Supplemented by reference TRBV5-1 and TRBJ2-7, the full variable domain reads KAGVTQTPRYLIKTRGQQVTLSCSPISGHRSVSWYQQTPGQGLQFLFEYFSETQRNKGNFPGRFSGRQFSNSRSEMNVSTLELGDSALYLCASSSGQGAMEQYFGPGTRLTVT.

The gene calls are TRBV6-5 and TRBJ1-2, with 9 bases that match TRBD1. Germline V gene data show CDR1 as MNHEY and CDR2 as SVGAGI. V shed 6 bases, J shed 4 bases, and the junction held 6 bases outside the gene matches. The CDR3 contains 14 residues. In DNA, the CDR3 is TGTGCCAGCAGAGGGGACAGGGAGGGCTATGGCTACACCTTC. It is translated as CASRGDREGYGYTF.

This chain joins TRBV9 and TRBJ2-6, with TRBD2 as a possible D gene (5 bases). The ends were cut back, 0 bases at V and 0 bases at J, with 16 bases in the middle. There are 19 residues in the CDR3. The germline V gene has CDR1 SGDLS and CDR2 YYNGEE. In DNA, the CDR3 is TGTGCCAGCAGCGTAGGAGGGTTTGTTCAGGTCTCTGGGGCCAACGTCCTGACTTTC. Protein product: CASSVGGFVQVSGANVLTF.

This clone has a handful of counts. The chain couples TRBV13 to TRBJ1-2; D unresolved. Germline CDR1 reads PRHDT; CDR2 reads FYEKMQ (reference sequence). The CDR3 contains 16 residues. V was shortened by 2 bases and J by 2 bases, with 15 bases between the two germline ends. The CDR3 coding sequence is TGTGCCAGCAGCTTACTACAGCAAGTTTCAAACTATGGCTACACCTTC. It yields the protein CASSLLQQVSNYGYTF.

This chain joins TRBV18 and TRBJ2-5, with D tentatively TRBD1 (5 bases). Trimming cost V 3 bases and J 4 bases, with 12 bases left between them. The CDR3 totals 14 residues. Germline V gene data show CDR1 as KGHSH and CDR2 as LQKENI. CDR3 DNA sequence: TGTGCCAGCTCACCGACGGCAGGGTCAGAGACCCAGTACTTC. This codes for CASSPTAGSETQYF.

The rearrangement uses TRBV18 and TRBJ1-6; D is undetermined. V lost 2 bases and J lost 8, with 10 bases in between. This CDR3 is built from 14 residues. Germline V gene sequence: CDR1 KGHSH, CDR2 LQKENI. CDR3 nucleotide sequence: TGTGCCAGCTCACCAGTACTGAGGGATTCACCCCTCCACTTT. The encoded protein is CASSPVLRDSPLHF.

The rearrangement joins TRBV5-5 to TRBJ1-2; TRBD1 matches at 9 bases. The junction had 2 bases not matched to a gene; V was cut back by 2 bases and J by 6 bases. Per germline, CDR1 SGHKS and CDR2 YYEKEE (reference sequence). This CDR3 is built from 13 residues. The chain's CDR3 is CASSFRTGDGYTF. The DNA of the CDR3 is TGTGCCAGCAGCTTTCGGACAGGGGATGGCTACACCTTC. Variable domain in full (rest from reference TRBV5-5 and TRBJ1-2): DAGVTQSPTHLIKTRGQQVTLRCSPISGHKSVSWYQQVLGQGPQFIFQYYEKEERGRGNFPDRFSARQFPNYSSELNVNALLLGDSALYLCASSFRTGDGYTFGSGTRLTVV.

The chain is built from TRBV5-1 and TRBJ1-2, with 7 bases identical to TRBD1. Germline V lookup: CDR1 SGHRS, CDR2 YFSETQ. The CDR3 extends over 14 amino acids. The trim removed 2 bases at V and 4 bases at J, leaving 5 bases unmatched. CDR3 sequence: CASSLQGYSYGYTF. The CDR3, as DNA: TGCGCCAGCAGCTTACAGGGGTACTCCTATGGCTACACCTTC. The whole variable domain, filled in from reference TRBV5-1 and TRBJ1-2, reads KAGVTQTPRYLIKTRGQQVTLSCSPISGHRSVSWYQQTPGQGLQFLFEYFSETQRNKGNFPGRFSGRQFSNSRSEMNVSTLELGDSALYLCASSLQGYSYGYTFGSGTRLTVV.

The count of this clone is one. V and J are TRBV7-2 and TRBJ2-2; 13 bases match TRBD2. V was pared by 4 bases and J by 5 bases, with 7 bases of the junction left unmatched. CDR1 is SGHTA, CDR2 FQGNSA, per germline. The CDR3 spans 17 residues. DNA of the CDR3: TGTGCCAGCAGCTCCGGACTAGCGGGAGTCCGGACCGGGGAGCTGTTTTTT. It specifies CASSSGLAGVRTGELFF.

The chain has TRBV6-5 and TRBJ2-1; perhaps TRBD2 as D (6 bases). Germline assignment: CDR1 MNHEY and CDR2 SVGAGI. V was shortened by 4 bases and J by 6 bases, with 13 bases between the two germline ends. The CDR3 consists of 14 residues. The DNA of the CDR3 is TGTGCCAGCAGTTTTCATAGCGGCGGCAATGAGCAGTTCTTC. As protein: CASSFHSGGNEQFF.

V is TRBV7-9 and J is TRBJ2-5; D not resolved. The last part of the DNA fits TRBJ2-7 better; the J call may be wrong. Germline V gene lookup returns CDR1 SEHNR and CDR2 FQNEAQ (reference sequence). The CDR3 spans 12 residues. The DNA for the CDR3 is TGTGCCAGCAGCTTAGCTGCCTACGAGCAGTACTTC. Translated: CASSLAAYEQYF.

A single count supports this clone. This chain uses TRBV19 with TRBJ1-1; 9 nucleotides match TRBD1. With 9 bases clipped from V and 0 bases from J, the junction kept 11 bases outside the gene matches. Germline V gives CDR1 LNHDA, CDR2 SQIVND (reference sequence). The CDR3 is 16 amino acids. Here the CDR3 reads CASKRLTGGLNTEAFF. The CDR3 DNA is TGTGCCAGCAAGCGACTTACAGGGGGCTTGAACACTGAAGCTTTCTTT.

This clone is a singleton in its sample. This chain uses TRBV28 with TRBJ1-5; TRBD1 is a possible D gene (5 bases). Trimming removed 5 bases at V and 0 bases at J, with 8 bases between. The CDR3 spans 14 residues. Looked up from germline, CDR1 is MDHEN and CDR2 is SYDVKM. CDR3 protein: CASSRDSSNQPQHF. For the CDR3, the DNA is TGTGCCAGCAGTCGCGACAGTAGCAATCAGCCCCAGCATTTT.

The chain links TRBV5-1 to TRBJ1-1, with D perhaps TRBD1 (6 bases). This CDR3 spans 14 amino acids. Germline-derived CDR1 and CDR2 are SGHRS and YFSETQ. The V end lost 4 bases, the J end lost 8 bases, and 18 bases lay between the germline ends. The CDR3 protein is CASSLDRPETEAFF. CDR3 nucleotides: TGCGCCAGCAGCCTCGACAGGCCCGAAACCGAAGCTTTCTTT.

This chain links TRBV10-3 with TRBJ2-3, with TRBD2 matching 7 bases. Germline V gene data show CDR1 as ENHRY and CDR2 as SYGVKD. There are 15 residues in the CDR3. The junction had 5 bases not matched to a gene; V was cut back by 3 bases and J by 2 bases. CDR3 residues: CAISDSSGDTDTQYF. DNA of the CDR3: TGTGCCATCAGTGACTCTAGCGGTGACACAGATACGCAGTATTTT.

This rearrangement joins TRBV29-1 to TRBJ1-2; TRBD1 matches 10 bases. The CDR3 length is 12 residues. V shed 4 bases, J shed 8 bases, and the junction held 4 bases outside the gene matches. Germline assignment: CDR1 SQVTM and CDR2 ANQGSEA. The chain's CDR3 is CSVGTGGYGYTF. CDR3 in DNA: TGCAGCGTTGGGACAGGGGGGTACGGCTACACCTTC.

The CDR3 sequence: CSVEPGQAPSLRGYTF. The CDR3 nucleotides are TGCAGCGTTGAACCGGGACAGGCGCCCTCTTTGCGGGGCTACACCTTC. The V call is TRBV29-1, the J call TRBJ1-2; 8 nucleotides agree with TRBD1. The CDR3 is made up of 16 amino acids. The J segment lost 8 bases and the V segment lost 2 bases, leaving 16 bases of the junction unmatched. The germline V gene encodes CDR1 SQVTM and CDR2 ANQGSEA.

This chain connects TRBV18 to TRBJ1-5, with 8 bases fitting TRBD1. This CDR3 is built from 16 residues. V was clipped by 6 bases and J by 5 bases; unmatched bases: 12. Germline assignment: CDR1 KGHSH and CDR2 LQKENI. The CDR3 is CASSPGTGGRDQPQHF. DNA of the CDR3: TGTGCCAGCTCTCCGGGAACAGGGGGACGTGATCAGCCCCAGCATTTT.

V and J are TRBV19 and TRBJ2-1; 12 bases fit TRBD2. The length of the CDR3 is 13 residues. Per the germline V gene, CDR1 is LNHDA and CDR2 is SQIVND (reference sequence). Unmatched junction bases numbered 5, after V lost 5 bases and J lost 12 bases. This CDR3 is CASSGTSGYWQFF. The CDR3 DNA reads TGTGCCAGTAGTGGGACTAGCGGGTATTGGCAGTTCTTC. The full variable domain, in which reference TRBV19 and TRBJ2-1 provide the parts outside the CDR3, is DGGITQSPKYLFRKEGQNVTLSCEQNLNHDAMYWYRQDPGQGLRLIYYSQIVNDFQKGDIAEGYSVSREKKESFPLTVTSAQKNPTAFYLCASSGTSGYWQFFGPGTRLTVL.

The table lists this clone with a few counts. Germline is not matched at one junction end, which may reflect a read error. The V and J genes are TRBV6-1 and TRBJ1-5; D gene uncertain. There are 13 residues in the CDR3. CDR1 and CDR2 (germline): MNHNS, SASEGT. The CDR3 region is CASIEANGQPQHF. CDR3 nucleotides: TGTGCCAGCATTGAAGCTAACGGTCAGCCCCAGCATTTT.

CDR3 nucleotide sequence: TGTGCCACCAGCAGAGATCGGAGTGTCTACGAGCAGTACTTC. Translation: CATSRDRSVYEQYF. The chain links TRBV15 to TRBJ2-7; no firm D call. CDR3 length: 14 amino acids. The germline CDR1 and CDR2 sequences are LNHNV and YYDKDF (reference sequence). V shed 0 bases and J shed 3 bases, with 9 bases lying between them.